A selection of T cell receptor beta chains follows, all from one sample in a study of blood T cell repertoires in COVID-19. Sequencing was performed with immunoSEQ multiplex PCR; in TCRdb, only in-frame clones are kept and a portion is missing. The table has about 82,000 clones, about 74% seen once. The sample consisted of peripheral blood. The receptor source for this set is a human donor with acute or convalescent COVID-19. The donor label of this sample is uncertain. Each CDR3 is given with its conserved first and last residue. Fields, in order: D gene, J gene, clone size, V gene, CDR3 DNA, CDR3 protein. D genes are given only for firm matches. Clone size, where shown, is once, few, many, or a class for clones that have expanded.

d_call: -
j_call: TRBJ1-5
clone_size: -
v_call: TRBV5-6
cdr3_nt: TGTGCCAGCAGCTTCTCCGGGAACAATCAGCCCCAGCATTTT
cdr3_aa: CASSFSGNNQPQHF

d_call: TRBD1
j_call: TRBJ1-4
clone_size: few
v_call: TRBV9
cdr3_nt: TGTGCCAGCAGCGTAGAGGGACAGAGAAATGAAAAACTGTTTTTT
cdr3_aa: CASSVEGQRNEKLFF

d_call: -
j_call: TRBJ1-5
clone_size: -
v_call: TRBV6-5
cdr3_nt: TGTGCCAGCAGGGCTCAGCGGGGCAATCAGCCCCAGCATTTT
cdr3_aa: CASRAQRGNQPQHF

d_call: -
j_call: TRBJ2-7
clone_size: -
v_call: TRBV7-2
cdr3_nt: TGTGCCAGCAGCTTCGGGGGTGAGCAGTACTTC
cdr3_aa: CASSFGGEQYF

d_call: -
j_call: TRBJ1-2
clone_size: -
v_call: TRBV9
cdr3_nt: TGTGCCAGCAGCCCCAGCGTGGGGGCGCGGGGCTACACCTTC
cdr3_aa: CASSPSVGARGYTF

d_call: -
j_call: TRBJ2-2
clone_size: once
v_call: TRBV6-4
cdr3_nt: TGTGCCAGCAGTGACTTTCTGTCGAACACCGGGGAGCTGTTTTTT
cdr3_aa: CASSDFLSNTGELFF

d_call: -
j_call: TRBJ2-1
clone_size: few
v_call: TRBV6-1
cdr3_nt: TGTGCCAGCAGCCAGTGGAGATATGAGCAGTTCTTC
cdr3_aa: CASSQWRYEQFF

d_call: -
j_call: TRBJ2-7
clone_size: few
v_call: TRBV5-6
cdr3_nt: TGTGCCAGCAGCTTAGCGAGGGAGCAGTACTTC
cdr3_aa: CASSLAREQYF

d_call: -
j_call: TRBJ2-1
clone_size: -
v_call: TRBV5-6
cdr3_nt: TGTGCCAGCAGCTTAATTTCCTGGGGAGGTGAGCAGTTCTTC
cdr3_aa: CASSLISWGGEQFF

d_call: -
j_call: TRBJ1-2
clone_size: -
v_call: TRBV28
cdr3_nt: TGTGCCGCCAACAGGATTAACTATGGCTACACCTTC
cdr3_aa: CAANRINYGYTF

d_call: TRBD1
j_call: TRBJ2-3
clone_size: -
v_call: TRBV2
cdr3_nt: TGTGCCAGCCGGGACAGGGACACAGATACGCAGTATTTT
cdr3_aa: CASRDRDTDTQYF

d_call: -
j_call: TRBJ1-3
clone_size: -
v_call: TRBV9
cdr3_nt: TGTGCCAGCAGCGTAGACATCACCTCCTCTGGAAACACCATATATTTT
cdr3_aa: CASSVDITSSGNTIYF

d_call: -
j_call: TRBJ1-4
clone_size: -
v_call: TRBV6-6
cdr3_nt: TGTGCCAGCAGTTACCCCCAAAGGGGGTTTGAAAAACTGTTTTTT
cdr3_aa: CASSYPQRGFEKLFF

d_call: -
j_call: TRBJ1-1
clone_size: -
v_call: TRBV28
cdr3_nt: TGTGCCAGCAGTTTTAACAGTAGGGAGGCTTTCTTT
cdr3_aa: CASSFNSREAFF

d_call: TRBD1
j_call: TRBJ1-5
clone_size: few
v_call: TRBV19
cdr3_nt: TGTGCCAGTAGGCAAACAGGGGACACTCAGCCCCAGCATTTT
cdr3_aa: CASRQTGDTQPQHF

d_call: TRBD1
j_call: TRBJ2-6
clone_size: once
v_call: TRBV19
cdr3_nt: TGTGCCAGTACCGACAGGGGATCCTCTGGGGCCAACGTCCTGACTTTC
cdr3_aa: CASTDRGSSGANVLTF

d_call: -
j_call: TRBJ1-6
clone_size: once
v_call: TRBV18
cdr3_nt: TGTGCCAGCTCACCGGGGAGCTCCTATAATTCACCCCTCCACTTT
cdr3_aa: CASSPGSSYNSPLHF

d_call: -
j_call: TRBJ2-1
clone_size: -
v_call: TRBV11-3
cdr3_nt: TGTGCCAGCAGCTCTGGAGGGGCTAGGGCGCGTGGGGAGCAGTTCTTC
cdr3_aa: CASSSGGARARGEQFF

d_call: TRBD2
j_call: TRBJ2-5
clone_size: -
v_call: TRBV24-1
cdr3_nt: TGTGCCACCAGTGCGGGGGATAGCGGGGCGGAGACCCAGTACTTC
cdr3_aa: CATSAGDSGAETQYF

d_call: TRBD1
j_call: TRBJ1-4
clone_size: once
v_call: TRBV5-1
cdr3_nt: TGCGCCAGCAGCGGAGGGGACAGGAATGAAAAACTGTTTTTT
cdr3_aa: CASSGGDRNEKLFF

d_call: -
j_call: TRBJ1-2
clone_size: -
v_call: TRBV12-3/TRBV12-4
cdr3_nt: TGTGCCAGCAGCCTACGAACGGGCTACACCTTC
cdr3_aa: CASSLRTGYTF

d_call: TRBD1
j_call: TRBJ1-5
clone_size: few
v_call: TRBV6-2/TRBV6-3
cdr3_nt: TGTGCCAGCAGTTACACCCCATTCGACAGGGTCGGCAATCAGCCCCAGCATTTT
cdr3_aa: CASSYTPFDRVGNQPQHF

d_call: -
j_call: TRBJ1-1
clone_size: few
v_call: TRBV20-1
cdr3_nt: TGCAGTGCTAGTAACAGGCAAGAAGCTTTCTTT
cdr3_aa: CSASNRQEAFF

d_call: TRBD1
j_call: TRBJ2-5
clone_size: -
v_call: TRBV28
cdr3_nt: TGTGCCAGCAGTTTACTTACCTCGGGACAGCAAGAGACCCAGTACTTC
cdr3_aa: CASSLLTSGQQETQYF

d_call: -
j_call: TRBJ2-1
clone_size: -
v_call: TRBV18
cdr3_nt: TGTGCCAGCTCACCGAGGGATGAGCAGTTCTTC
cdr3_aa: CASSPRDEQFF

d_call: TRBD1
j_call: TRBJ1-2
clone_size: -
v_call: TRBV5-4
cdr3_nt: TGTGCCAGCAGCTTACCCGAACCGACAGGGGGCTACACCTTC
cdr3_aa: CASSLPEPTGGYTF

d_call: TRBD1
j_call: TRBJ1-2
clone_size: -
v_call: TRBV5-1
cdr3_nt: TGCGCCAGCAGCTTGGGCAGTGGGACAGACTATGGCTACACCTTC
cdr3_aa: CASSLGSGTDYGYTF

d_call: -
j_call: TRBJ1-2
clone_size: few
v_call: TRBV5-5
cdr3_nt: TGTGCCAGCAGCTTAAGGTGGGGAGACTATGGCTACACCTTC
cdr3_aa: CASSLRWGDYGYTF

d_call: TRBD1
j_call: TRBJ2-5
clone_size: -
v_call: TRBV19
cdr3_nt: TGTGCCAGTAGGAGCACAGGGGAGAGGGAAGAGACCCAGTACTTC
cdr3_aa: CASRSTGEREETQYF

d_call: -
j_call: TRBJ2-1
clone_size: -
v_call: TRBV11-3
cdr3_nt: TGTGCCAGCAGCTTCTCGCTAGTTTCCAATGAGCAGTTCTTC
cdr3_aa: CASSFSLVSNEQFF

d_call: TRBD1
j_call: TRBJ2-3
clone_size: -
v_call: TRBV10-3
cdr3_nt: TGTGCCATCAGCACCATACGCGGACAGGACACAGATACGCAGTATTTT
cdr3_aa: CAISTIRGQDTDTQYF

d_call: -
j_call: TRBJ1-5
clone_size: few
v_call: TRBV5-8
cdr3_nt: TGTGCCAGCAGCTTGGTGGGGGGGCCAAATCAGCCCCAGCATTTT
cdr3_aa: CASSLVGGPNQPQHF

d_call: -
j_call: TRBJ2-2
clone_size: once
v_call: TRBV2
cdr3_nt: TGTGCCAGCAGTGAATACAGAGCCCCGGGGACCGGGGAGCTGTTTTTT
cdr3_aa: CASSEYRAPGTGELFF

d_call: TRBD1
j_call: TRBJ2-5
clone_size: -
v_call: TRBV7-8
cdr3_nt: TGTGCCAGTGGGACAGGGGGCCTGGAGACCCAGTACTTC
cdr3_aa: CASGTGGLETQYF

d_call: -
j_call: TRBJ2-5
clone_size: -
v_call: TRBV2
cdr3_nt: TGTGCCACAACCGGGAACATTCAAGAGACCCAGTACTTC
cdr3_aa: CATTGNIQETQYF

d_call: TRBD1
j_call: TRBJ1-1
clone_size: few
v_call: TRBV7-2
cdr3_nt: TGTGCCAGCAGCTCAGGGGGCGGATACACTGAAGCTTTCTTT
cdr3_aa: CASSSGGGYTEAFF

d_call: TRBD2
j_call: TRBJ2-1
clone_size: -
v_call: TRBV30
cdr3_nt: TGTGCCTGGGTGACCGGGACTAGCTTGGGTAATGAGCAGTTCTTC
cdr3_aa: CAWVTGTSLGNEQFF

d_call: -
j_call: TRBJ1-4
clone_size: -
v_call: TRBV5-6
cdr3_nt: TGTGCCAGCAGCCGAAACAGGCTAACTAATGAAAAACTGTTTTTT
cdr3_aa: CASSRNRLTNEKLFF

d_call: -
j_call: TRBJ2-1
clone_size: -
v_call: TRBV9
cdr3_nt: TGTGCCAGCAGCGTAGGAGGGGGTTCCTACAATGAGCAGTTCTTC
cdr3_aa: CASSVGGGSYNEQFF

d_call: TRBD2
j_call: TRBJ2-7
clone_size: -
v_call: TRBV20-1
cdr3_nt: TGCAGTGCTAGTCTACCGGGAGGAACCTACGAGCAGTACTTC
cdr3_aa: CSASLPGGTYEQYF

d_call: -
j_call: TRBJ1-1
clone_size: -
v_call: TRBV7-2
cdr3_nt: TGTGCCAGCAGTTGGGGAGTTGGTACTGAAGCTTTCTTT
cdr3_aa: CASSWGVGTEAFF

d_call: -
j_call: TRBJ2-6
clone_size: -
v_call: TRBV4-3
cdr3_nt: TGCGCCAGCAGCCAATATTCACAGGGCCCGCGCTCTGGGGCCAACGTCCTGACTTTC
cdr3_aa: CASSQYSQGPRSGANVLTF

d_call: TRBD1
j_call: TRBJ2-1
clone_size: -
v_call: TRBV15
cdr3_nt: TGTGCCACCAGCCGATCCGGACAGGGGGGTAGCAATGAGCAGTTCTTC
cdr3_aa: CATSRSGQGGSNEQFF

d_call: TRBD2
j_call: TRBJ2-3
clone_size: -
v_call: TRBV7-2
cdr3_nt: TGTGCCAGCAGCTTGGCTAGCGGGAGCACAGATACGCAGTATTTT
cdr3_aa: CASSLASGSTDTQYF

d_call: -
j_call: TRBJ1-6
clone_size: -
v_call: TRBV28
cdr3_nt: TGTGCCAGCAGTTTATGGGGCAGGGAGGTTTGGTCACCCCTCCACTTT
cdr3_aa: CASSLWGREVWSPLHF